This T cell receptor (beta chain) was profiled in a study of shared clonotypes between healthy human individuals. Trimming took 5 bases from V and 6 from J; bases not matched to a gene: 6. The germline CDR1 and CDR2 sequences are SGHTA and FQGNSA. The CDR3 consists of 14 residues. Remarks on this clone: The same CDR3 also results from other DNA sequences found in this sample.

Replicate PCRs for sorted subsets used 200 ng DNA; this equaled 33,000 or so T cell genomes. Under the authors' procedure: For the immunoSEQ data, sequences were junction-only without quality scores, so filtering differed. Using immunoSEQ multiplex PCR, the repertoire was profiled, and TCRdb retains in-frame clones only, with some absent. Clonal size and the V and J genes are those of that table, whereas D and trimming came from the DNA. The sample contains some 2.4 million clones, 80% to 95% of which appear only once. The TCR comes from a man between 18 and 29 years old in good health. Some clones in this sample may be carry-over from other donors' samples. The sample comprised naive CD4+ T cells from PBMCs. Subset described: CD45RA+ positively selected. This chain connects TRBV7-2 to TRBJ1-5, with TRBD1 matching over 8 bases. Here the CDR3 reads CASSLDRGTQPQHF. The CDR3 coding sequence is TGTGCCAGCAGCCTAGACAGGGGCACTCAGCCCCAGCATTTT.